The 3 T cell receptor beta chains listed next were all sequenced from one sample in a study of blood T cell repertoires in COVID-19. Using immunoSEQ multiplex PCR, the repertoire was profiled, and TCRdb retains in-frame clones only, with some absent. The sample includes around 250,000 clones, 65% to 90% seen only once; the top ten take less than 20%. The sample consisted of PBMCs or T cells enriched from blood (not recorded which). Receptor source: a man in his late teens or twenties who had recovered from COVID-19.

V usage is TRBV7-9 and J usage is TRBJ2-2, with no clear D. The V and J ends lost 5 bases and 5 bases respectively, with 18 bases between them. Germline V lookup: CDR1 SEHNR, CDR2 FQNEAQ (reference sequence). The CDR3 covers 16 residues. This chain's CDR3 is CASSPFPEAYTGELFF. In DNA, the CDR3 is TGTGCCAGCAGCCCTTTCCCTGAGGCGTATACCGGGGAGCTGTTTTTT.

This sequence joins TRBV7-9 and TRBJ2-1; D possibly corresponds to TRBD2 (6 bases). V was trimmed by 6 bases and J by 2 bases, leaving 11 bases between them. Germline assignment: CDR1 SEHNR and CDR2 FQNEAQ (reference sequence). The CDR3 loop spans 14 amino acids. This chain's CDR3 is CASSPGLPYNEQFF. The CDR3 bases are TGTGCCAGCAGTCCGGGACTCCCCTACAATGAGCAGTTCTTC. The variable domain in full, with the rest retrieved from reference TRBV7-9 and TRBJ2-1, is DTGVSQNPRHKITKRGQNVTFRCDPISEHNRLYWYRQTLGQGPEFLTYFQNEAQLEKSRLLSDRFSAERPKGSFSTLEIQRTEQGDSAMYLCASSPGLPYNEQFFGPGTRLTVL.

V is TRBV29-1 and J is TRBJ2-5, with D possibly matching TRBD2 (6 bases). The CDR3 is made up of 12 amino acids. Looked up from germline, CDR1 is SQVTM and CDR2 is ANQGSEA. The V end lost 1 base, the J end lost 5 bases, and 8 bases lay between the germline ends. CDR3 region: CSVEAGVETQYF. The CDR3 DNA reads TGCAGCGTTGAAGCGGGAGTCGAGACCCAGTACTTC.